The clone carrying this T cell receptor beta chain has only a few counts. As yet, its antigen is unknown. It was with a sample-barcoded 5' primer and a J-beta primer mix that a second PCR of roughly 6 to 12 cycles was run. Template switching added a 12-random-nucleotide identifier to every cDNA molecule. TCRdb reprocessed the 5' RACE reads via MiXCR and lists one record per CDR3 protein. The table lists fewer than 800,000 distinct CDR3 sequences, 20% to 25% of them singletons. Germline V gene sequence: CDR1 SEHNR, CDR2 FQNEAQ (reference sequence). Trimming pared 2 bases from V and 7 bases from J, leaving 14 bases between. The CDR3 sequence is 15 residues long. This entry comes from a study of blood T cells in healthy people across ages. Study-wide context: Capture via template switching afforded approximately one barcoded beta molecule per two T cells. Study-wide results and limits: Long-lived and aged donors differed, with more naive CD4+ cells and higher diversity in the long-lived. Measured against age, TCR beta diversity per million T cells decreased in a roughly linear manner.

The source of this sequence is a man aged 70-80 years in good health. The chain couples TRBV7-9 to TRBJ1-4; TRBD1 might be the D (6 bases). Sequencing was performed on blood. CDR3 in amino acids: CASSLTEGVSEKLFF. The CDR3 coding sequence is TGTGCCAGCAGCTTAACGGAGGGGGTTTCTGAAAAACTGTTTTTT.